The source of this TCR beta chain is a study of shared clonotypes between healthy human individuals. Study observations and caveats: Naive subsets generally had larger estimated richness than memory subsets. Sequencing depth was a factor that was expected to affect clonotype sharing among donors.

CDR3 length: 15 residues. V was shortened by 2 bases and J by 3 bases, with 13 bases between the two germline ends. Germline lookup yields CDR1 SNHLY and CDR2 FYNNEI. This clone was detected only once. Its antigen is currently unknown. The sorted-subset replicate PCRs were given about 210 ng DNA, which is 27,000 or so T cell genomes. Using immunoSEQ multiplex PCR, the repertoire was profiled, and TCRdb retains in-frame clones only, with some absent. Among 1 million to 1.3 million clones listed, 75% to 85% were seen once. The V gene is TRBV2, the J gene TRBJ1-2, with D hard to call. The TCR comes from a man aged 18 to 29 in good health. Some clones in this sample may be carry-over from other donors' samples. Specimen: memory CD4+ T cells from PBMCs. Described subset: CD45RA-negative fraction. The CDR3 sequence is CASSEQGAYHYGYTF. CDR3 sequence (DNA): TGTGCCAGCAGTGAACAAGGAGCGTACCACTATGGCTACACCTTC.